Following are 30 T cell receptor beta chains from one sample sequenced in a study of chemoradiotherapy in HPV16-positive cancers. This table comes from immunoSEQ multiplex PCR, and its TCRdb copy is limited to in-frame clones, with some not included. The table has 16,000 or so clones, around 70% seen once. Sequences were derived from tumor tissue, sampled from a patient who underwent chemoradiotherapy. These receptors all come from a human donor with HPV-associated anogenital cancer.

The rearrangement links TRBV9 to TRBJ2-2; the D gene could be TRBD1 or TRBD2 (5 bases each). The CDR3 loop spans 14 amino acids. Germline V gives CDR1 SGDLS, CDR2 YYNGEE. The V gene lost 6 bases and the J gene lost 3 bases, with 12 bases spanning the gap. The CDR3 reads CASTGTTDTGELFF. Written as DNA, the CDR3 is TGTGCCAGCACCGGGACCACAGACACCGGGGAGCTGTTTTTT. Drawing the rest from reference TRBV9 and TRBJ2-2, the complete variable domain is DSGVTQTPKHLITATGQRVTLRCSPRSGDLSVYWYQQSLDQGLQFLIQYYNGEERAKGNILERFSAQQFPDLHSELNLSSLELGDSALYFCASTGTTDTGELFFGEGSRLTVL.

The chain uses TRBV2 and TRBJ2-7, with D hard to call. Germline CDR1 is SNHLY and CDR2 is FYNNEI. Trimming removed 7 bases from V and 0 bases from J, with 13 bases in between. This CDR3 spans 14 amino acids. The CDR3 reads CASTPETYSYEQYF. The CDR3 coding sequence is TGTGCCAGCACCCCCGAGACGTACTCCTACGAGCAGTACTTC.

This chain joins TRBV9 and TRBJ2-5, with TRBD1 identical over 10 bases. Germline CDR1 and CDR2: SGDLS and YYNGEE. Trimming removed 5 bases from V and 5 bases from J; junction bases left unmatched: 6. The CDR3 has 14 amino acids. The CDR3 bases are TGTGCCAGCAGTAGACAGGGGGCAGGGGAGACCCAGTACTTC. This codes for CASSRQGAGETQYF.

The chain links TRBV6-6 to TRBJ1-1; D may be TRBD1 (5 bases). This CDR3 is built from 12 residues. Germline V gene lookup returns CDR1 MNHNY and CDR2 SVGAGI (reference sequence). V was cut by 5 bases and J by 7 bases, with 11 bases left in between. CDR3 DNA: TGTGCCAGCAGTCCTCGGGGGTTTGAAGCTTTCTTT. This gives the protein CASSPRGFEAFF.

This clone was found once. The DNA of the CDR3 is TGTGCCAGCAGCGTTCGGGAGGGCCCTTCTAATGAGCAGTTCTTC. Protein: CASSVREGPSNEQFF. The V gene is TRBV9, the J gene TRBJ2-1; 8 bases are shared with TRBD2. V lost 2 bases, J lost 7 bases, and 8 bases stayed unmatched. Germline CDR1 reads SGDLS; CDR2 reads YYNGEE. The CDR3 sequence is 15 residues long.

This clone is judged medium-sized (0.01 to 0.1%). The chain joins TRBV28 to TRBJ2-3; perhaps TRBD1 as D (5 bases). The V gene's germline CDR1 is MDHEN and CDR2 SYDVKM. The CDR3 consists of 15 residues. V gave up 3 bases and J gave up 1 base, with 11 bases separating them. CDR3 region: CASSLTADGTDTQYF. The CDR3 nucleotides read TGTGCCAGCAGTTTGACAGCCGATGGCACAGATACGCAGTATTTT.

The rearrangement links TRBV9 to TRBJ2-7, with 10 bases aligning to TRBD2. This CDR3 has 15 amino acids. Germline lookup yields CDR1 SGDLS and CDR2 YYNGEE. With 0 bases clipped from V and 4 bases from J, the junction kept 4 bases outside the gene matches. The CDR3 loop reads CASSVGGGLAYEQYF. CDR3 nucleotide sequence: TGTGCCAGCAGCGTAGGGGGGGGACTAGCGTACGAGCAGTACTTC.

The chain carries TRBV5-6 and TRBJ2-1; D gene unclear. The CDR3 runs to 15 residues. Germline V gives CDR1 SGHDT, CDR2 YYEEEE. The V end was cut by 4 bases, the J end by 8 bases, with 19 bases between. This chain's CDR3 is CASSLQFKGRDEQFF. CDR3 DNA sequence: TGTGCCAGCAGCCTGCAGTTTAAGGGCCGGGATGAGCAGTTCTTC.

V usage is TRBV18 and J usage is TRBJ1-3; 7 bases line up with TRBD1. The CDR3 is 14 residues long. The V segment lost 0 bases and the J segment 4 bases; nucleotides outside the gene matches: 0. CDR1 is KGHSH and CDR2 is LQKENI in the germline V gene. This CDR3 is CASSPPDRGNTIYF. CDR3 DNA: TGTGCCAGCTCACCACCGGACAGGGGAAACACCATATATTTT.

In this sample, this clone turned up a few times. The rearrangement uses TRBV7-9 and TRBJ2-7; 7 bases align to TRBD2. CDR3 size: 11 residues. Unmatched junction bases numbered 1, after V lost 4 bases and J lost 7 bases. The germline CDR1 and CDR2 sequences are SEHNR and FQNEAQ (reference sequence). As DNA, the CDR3 is TGTGCCAGCAGCTCAGCGGGGGAGCAGTACTTC. Translated, it gives CASSSAGEQYF.

The rearrangement links TRBV4-1 to TRBJ1-2; D remains ambiguous. Germline V gene sequence: CDR1 MGHRA, CDR2 YSYEKL. The V and J ends lost 2 bases and 2 bases respectively, with 9 bases between them. The CDR3 has 14 amino acids. In DNA, the CDR3 is TGCGCCAGCAGCCAACGGATGGAGAACTATGGCTACACCTTC. This gives the protein CASSQRMENYGYTF.

The chain has TRBV27 and TRBJ1-1, with TRBD1 matching over 7 bases. CDR1 and CDR2 (germline): MNHEY, SMNVEV (reference sequence). Trimming removed 4 bases from V and 3 bases from J; junction bases left unmatched: 5. This CDR3 spans 14 amino acids. CDR3 loop: CASSSQGWDTEAFF. CDR3 nucleotides: TGTGCCAGCAGTTCACAGGGGTGGGACACTGAAGCTTTCTTT.

The chain is built from TRBV6-6 and TRBJ2-5; 9 bases fit TRBD1. The germline V gene has CDR1 MNHNY and CDR2 SVGAGI (reference sequence). The CDR3 has 15 residues. The V gene end was trimmed by 6 bases and the J gene end by 5 bases; junction bases not matched to a gene: 10. CDR3 residues: CASRAAGTGLETQYF. The CDR3 nucleotides read TGTGCCAGCAGGGCTGCCGGGACAGGGCTGGAGACCCAGTACTTC.

This rearrangement joins TRBV6-1 to TRBJ1-6; D unclear. The CDR3 is 11 residues long. Trimming stripped 5 bases from V and 14 bases from J, with 10 bases between. CDR1 is MNHNS, CDR2 SASEGT, per germline. The CDR3 DNA follows: TGTGCCAGCAGTTACCGGGGAACCCTCCACTTT. Its protein product is CASSYRGTLHF.

This clone has just a few counts. The chain is built from TRBV5-4 and TRBJ2-4; 8 bases line up with TRBD2. The junction had 3 bases not matched to a gene; V was cut back by 2 bases and J by 2 bases. Germline CDR1 reads SGHNT; CDR2 reads YYREEE (reference sequence). There are 15 residues in the CDR3. The CDR3 reads CASSFGGATKNIQYF. DNA of the CDR3: TGTGCCAGCAGCTTCGGGGGGGCGACCAAAAACATTCAGTACTTC.

DNA for the CDR3: TGTGCCAGCGGATGGAGCGGGACCACAGATACGCAGTATTTT. Translated: CASGWSGTTDTQYF. The rearrangement joins TRBV14 to TRBJ2-3; TRBD2 matches at 7 bases. With 8 bases clipped from V and 2 bases from J, the junction kept 7 bases outside the gene matches. From germline, CDR1 is SGHDN and CDR2 FVKESK. The CDR3 runs 14 residues.

This chain uses TRBV10-3 with TRBJ2-7, with 7 bases that match TRBD1. The CDR3 is made up of 12 amino acids. V was clipped by 11 bases and J by 4 bases; unmatched bases: 8. Germline CDR1 and CDR2: ENHRY and SYGVKD. The CDR3, as DNA: TGTGCCTCTACAGGGGATGGTTACGAGCAGTACTTC. Residues: CASTGDGYEQYF.

There are a few counts of this clone. This chain connects TRBV6-5 to TRBJ2-7; 13 positions match TRBD2. From germline, CDR1 is MNHEY and CDR2 SVGAGI. CDR3 length equals 16 residues. V shed 0 bases, J shed 7 bases, and the junction held 6 bases outside the gene matches. The CDR3 DNA sequence: TGTGCCAGCAGTTACTCTGGGACTAGCGGGGCGTGGGAGCAGTACTTC. Its protein is CASSYSGTSGAWEQYF.

This clone has just a few counts. The rearrangement links TRBV21-1 to TRBJ1-1. TRBV21-1 is a pseudogene. The CDR3 extends over 12 amino acids. The CDR3 nucleotides are TGTGCCAGCAGCAAAGGGAGGGTACGAGCTTTCTTT. Amino acid sequence: CASSKGRVRAFF.

This sequence joins TRBV11-3 and TRBJ2-1, with TRBD2 matching 12 bases. Germline-derived CDR1 and CDR2 are SGHNT and YENEEA. CDR3 size: 15 residues. Trimming cost V 1 base and J 12 bases; bases outside gene matches: 7. The CDR3 loop reads CASSLAASGGALQFF. CDR3 DNA: TGTGCCAGCAGCTTAGCGGCTAGCGGGGGGGCCCTGCAGTTCTTC.

The rearrangement links TRBV6-6 to TRBJ2-3; no firm D call. Germline lookup yields CDR1 MNHNY and CDR2 SVGAGI (reference sequence). The germline V and J ends were trimmed by 0 bases and 2 bases, with 9 bases remaining between them. The CDR3 consists of 15 residues. The CDR3 here is CASSYSRGYTDTQYF. The CDR3, as DNA: TGTGCCAGCAGTTACTCTAGAGGTTACACAGATACGCAGTATTTT.

This sequence joins TRBV27 and TRBJ1-1; 8 positions agree with TRBD1. Unmatched junction bases numbered 5, after V lost 4 bases and J lost 1 base. The germline CDR1 and CDR2 sequences are MNHEY and SMNVEV (reference sequence). The CDR3 length is 15 residues. The CDR3 sequence: CASSSQGAENTEAFF. In DNA, the CDR3 is TGTGCCAGCAGTTCGCAGGGGGCAGAGAACACTGAAGCTTTCTTT.

The chain carries TRBV29-1 and TRBJ2-6, with 8 bases aligning to TRBD1. Germline V gene data show CDR1 as SQVTM and CDR2 as ANQGSEA. V lost 7 bases to trimming and J lost 1 base; unmatched junction nucleotides: 3. The CDR3 has 14 amino acids. CDR3 residues: CSAGQGSGANVLTF. CDR3 nucleotide sequence: TGCAGCGCCGGACAGGGTTCTGGGGCCAACGTCCTGACTTTC.

The gene calls are TRBV29-1 and TRBJ1-2; D gene uncertain. Per the germline V gene, CDR1 is SQVTM and CDR2 is ANQGSEA. The CDR3 has 11 amino acids. V was cut by 7 bases and J by 6 bases, with 12 bases left in between. The chain's CDR3 is CSEGQDDGYTF. CDR3 DNA sequence: TGCAGCGAAGGGCAGGATGATGGCTACACCTTC.

The J gene is TRBJ2-2, the V gene TRBV2; tentatively, D is TRBD2 (5 bases). With 7 bases removed from V and 4 bases from J, the gap between germline ends came to 7 bases. Germline V gene sequence: CDR1 SNHLY, CDR2 FYNNEI. The CDR3 extends over 12 amino acids. Here the CDR3 reads CASTGSTGELFF. The DNA for the CDR3 is TGTGCCAGCACGGGGAGCACCGGGGAGCTGTTTTTT.

This clone was counted a few times. The chain carries TRBV28 and TRBJ2-5; TRBD2 aligns across 14 bases. The CDR3 totals 18 residues. V lost 6 bases to trimming and J lost 4 bases; unmatched junction nucleotides: 13. CDR1 and CDR2 (germline): MDHEN, SYDVKM. Written as DNA, the CDR3 is TGTGCCAGCAGCTCGGGGGTCGGAGGACTAGCGGGGGGAGAGACCCAGTACTTC. Protein: CASSSGVGGLAGGETQYF.

The chain uses TRBV25-1 and TRBJ2-1, with 12 bases aligning to TRBD2. Germline V gene data show CDR1 as MGHDK and CDR2 as SYGVNS. Losses at the gene ends were 7 bases for V and 4 bases for J; bases not matched to a gene: 5. This CDR3 spans 15 amino acids. CDR3: CASTPGLAGYNEQFF. The CDR3 DNA reads as TGTGCCAGCACCCCGGGACTAGCGGGTTACAATGAGCAGTTCTTC.

This clone was seen only a few times. The chain carries TRBV7-9 and TRBJ2-5; 11 nucleotides match TRBD1. This CDR3 is 17 amino acids long. CDR1 and CDR2 from the germline V gene are SEHNR and FQNEAQ (reference sequence). Trimming removed 5 bases from V and 2 bases from J; junction bases left unmatched: 10. CDR3 sequence reads: CASSRGTGGSSQETQYF. The DNA of the CDR3 is TGTGCCAGCAGCCGCGGGACAGGGGGTTCCTCACAAGAGACCCAGTACTTC. Full variable domain (missing parts from reference TRBV7-9 and TRBJ2-5): DTGVSQNPRHKITKRGQNVTFRCDPISEHNRLYWYRQTLGQGPEFLTYFQNEAQLEKSRLLSDRFSAERPKGSFSTLEIQRTEQGDSAMYLCASSRGTGGSSQETQYFGPGTRLLVL.

The chain recombines TRBV10-2 with TRBJ2-7, with D possibly being TRBD2 (7 bases). Germline V gene lookup returns CDR1 WSHSY and CDR2 SAAADI. CDR3 length: 12 residues. The V gene lost 11 bases and the J gene lost 5 bases, with 16 bases spanning the gap. This CDR3 reads CAGGGGRHEQYF. The CDR3 DNA is TGCGCCGGAGGGGGAGGGCGGCACGAGCAGTACTTC.

The rearrangement links TRBV30 to TRBJ2-1; D may be TRBD2 (6 bases). V lost 0 bases and J lost 0, with 12 bases in between. The CDR3 contains 16 residues. Germline loops: CDR1 GTSNPN, CDR2 SVGIG (reference sequence). The CDR3 DNA reads as TGTGCCTGGAGTGTACCGCGGGGAGGCTCCTACAATGAGCAGTTCTTC. Its translation: CAWSVPRGGSYNEQFF. Full variable domain (remainder filled in from reference TRBV30 and TRBJ2-1): SQTIHQWPATLVQPVGSPLSLECTVEGTSNPNLYWYRQAAGRGLQLLFYSVGIGQISSEVPQNLSASRPQDRQFILSSKKLLLSDSGFYLCAWSVPRGGSYNEQFFGPGTRLTVL.